The rows below give T cell receptor beta chains drawn from one sample of a study of metastatic and nonmetastatic thyroid tumors. Through MiXCR, TCRdb re-clonotyped the PCR reads. The table includes fewer than 40,000 clones, less than 60% detected once. Sequenced material: tumor tissue. The receptors shown here come from a male donor with papillary thyroid cancer or a benign thyroid nodule (not recorded which). Some clones in this sample may be carry-over from other donors' samples. Each CDR3 is given with its conserved first and last residue. D genes are given only for firm matches. A row's size may be missing; if present it is once, few, many or a size class.

d_call	cdr3_length	clone_size	v_call	j_call	cdr3_aa	cdr3_nt
TRBD1	16	-	TRBV28	TRBJ2-1	CASTLLPGQAYNEQFF	TGTGCCAGCACCCTTCTCCCGGGACAGGCATACAATGAGCAGTTCTTC
TRBD1	16	-	TRBV3-1	TRBJ2-7	CASSQGGQGADYEQYF	TGTGCCAGCAGCCAAGGGGGACAGGGGGCGGACTACGAGCAGTACTTC
-	11	few	TRBV5-5	TRBJ2-1	CASSWGNEQFF	TGTGCCAGCAGCTGGGGGAATGAGCAGTTCTTC
-	10	few	TRBV30	TRBJ1-2	CAWRSVGYTF	TGTGCCTGGAGGTCTGTTGGCTACACCTTC
-	14	few	TRBV20-1	TRBJ1-5	CSARTDVVNQPQHF	TGCAGTGCTAGAACGGACGTAGTCAATCAGCCCCAGCATTTT
TRBD2	16	-	TRBV11-2	TRBJ2-3	CASSSYNSGGQDTQYF	TGTGCCAGCAGCAGCTACAATAGCGGGGGGCAAGATACGCAGTATTTT
-	15	-	TRBV30	TRBJ2-7	CAWSVLGGGGSEQYF	TGTGCCTGGAGTGTATTAGGAGGAGGGGGAAGCGAGCAGTACTTC
-	16	-	TRBV20-1	TRBJ1-5	CSASPLGRRVRGPQHF	TGCAGTGCTAGTCCTTTAGGAAGACGGGTTAGAGGGCCCCAGCATTTT
-	14	few	TRBV12-3/TRBV12-4	TRBJ2-3	CASSTEGGTDTQYF	TGTGCCAGCAGCACCGAGGGCGGGACAGATACGCAGTATTTT
-	14	few	TRBV6-1	TRBJ1-6	CASSEWGADSPLHF	TGTGCCAGCAGTGAATGGGGGGCTGATTCACCCCTCCACTTT
-	17	-	TRBV4-1	TRBJ2-2	CASSQVYGVGNTGELFF	TGCGCCAGCAGCCAAGTCTACGGGGTAGGGAACACCGGGGAGCTGTTTTTT
TRBD2	13	-	TRBV7-9	TRBJ2-7	CASSLAASGEQYF	TGTGCCAGCAGCTTAGCGGCTAGCGGCGAGCAGTACTTC
-	15	-	TRBV27	TRBJ1-2	CASSLTSLASYGYTF	TGTGCCAGCAGTTTAACAAGTTTGGCGAGCTATGGCTACACCTTC
-	16	-	TRBV4-2	TRBJ1-4	CASSPVESATNEKLFF	TGTGCCAGCAGCCCCGTCGAGAGCGCAACTAATGAAAAACTGTTTTTT
TRBD1	15	few	TRBV6-1	TRBJ1-6	CASNQGATYNSPLHF	TGTGCCAGCAATCAGGGGGCGACCTATAATTCACCCCTCCACTTT
-	16	-	TRBV30	TRBJ2-3	CAWSVGASLGADTQYF	TGTGCCTGGAGTGTAGGGGCCTCGTTGGGTGCAGATACGCAGTATTTT
TRBD1	14	once	TRBV20-1	TRBJ1-5	CSALQTGANQPQHF	TGCAGTGCCCTCCAGACAGGGGCTAATCAGCCCCAGCATTTT
-	17	few	TRBV18	TRBJ2-2	CASSPFGTGDLAGELFF	TGTGCCAGCTCCCCTTTTGGGACGGGAGACCTGGCCGGGGAGCTGTTTTTT
-	13	-	TRBV5-5	TRBJ1-1	CASSYSTNTEAFF	TGTGCCAGCAGCTATTCAACGAACACTGAAGCTTTCTTT
-	13	-	TRBV5-1	TRBJ1-2	CASSADIYYGYTF	TGCGCCAGCAGCGCCGACATCTACTATGGCTACACCTTC
TRBD2	19	-	TRBV20-1	TRBJ2-7	CSASTRSGFLAGNSYEQYF	TGCAGTGCTAGTACCCGTAGCGGGTTCCTAGCGGGGAACTCCTACGAGCAGTACTTC
TRBD2	15	-	TRBV11-2	TRBJ2-1	CASTRDRGLAVEQFF	TGTGCCAGCACCCGAGACCGAGGACTAGCTGTTGAGCAGTTCTTC
-	15	few	TRBV19	TRBJ1-1	CASSIAGHPNTEAFF	TGTGCCAGTAGTATAGCGGGACACCCGAACACTGAAGCTTTCTTT
TRBD1	13	-	TRBV11-2	TRBJ2-7	CASSKGQGYEQYF	TGTGCCAGCAGCAAGGGACAGGGTTACGAGCAGTACTTC
-	12	-	TRBV29-1	TRBJ1-2	CSIGGRNYGYTF	TGCAGCATAGGGGGACGGAACTATGGCTACACCTTC
-	13	-	TRBV4-3	TRBJ2-1	CASSQAGYNEQFF	TGCGCCAGCAGCCAAGCAGGGTACAATGAGCAGTTCTTC
TRBD1	14	-	TRBV30	TRBJ2-7	CAWSVRDRGHEQYF	TGTGCCTGGAGTGTCCGGGACAGGGGGCACGAGCAGTACTTC
TRBD1	16	-	TRBV13	TRBJ2-2	CASSSTGTGGSGELFF	TGTGCCAGCAGCTCTACCGGGACAGGGGGCTCCGGGGAGCTGTTTTTT
-	14	-	TRBV11-2	TRBJ2-7	CASSLWGVSYEQYF	TGTGCCAGCAGCCTCTGGGGGGTTAGTTACGAGCAGTACTTC
-	14	-	TRBV19	TRBJ2-2	CASRRDGNTGELFF	TGTGCCAGTAGGCGGGATGGGAACACCGGGGAGCTGTTTTTT
-	15	-	TRBV9	TRBJ1-2	CASSPPVGRGHCYTF	TGTGCCAGCAGCCCCCCAGTTGGCCGGGGCCACTGCTACACCTTC
-	13	-	TRBV20-1	TRBJ2-7	CSARARQVSEQYF	TGCAGTGCTAGAGCACGACAGGTTTCCGAGCAGTACTTC
-	13	once	TRBV2	TRBJ2-5	CASSVGPGETQYF	TGTGCCAGCAGCGTTGGGCCAGGAGAGACCCAGTACTTC
-	11	few	TRBV28	TRBJ2-1	CASSFHRELFF	TGTGCCAGCAGTTTCCATCGGGAGCTGTTCTTC
TRBD2	17	once	TRBV19	TRBJ2-3	CASTSFDRTSGSRAQYF	TGTGCCAGTACCTCCTTTGACCGTACTAGCGGGAGTCGAGCGCAGTATTTT
-	14	few	TRBV27	TRBJ2-7	CASSLSYGLYEQYF	TGTGCCAGCAGTTTAAGCTACGGCCTCTACGAGCAGTACTTC
-	14	few	TRBV6-1	TRBJ1-2	CASSSDGASGGYTF	TGTGCCAGCAGCTCAGACGGAGCCTCCGGGGGCTACACCTTC
-	14	-	TRBV4-2	TRBJ2-7	CASSQVETTYEQYF	TGTGCCAGCAGCCAAGTGGAGACTACTTACGAGCAGTACTTC
-	16	few	TRBV15	TRBJ2-7	CATSRGGGTSGYEQYF	TGTGCCACCAGCAGAGGAGGGGGGACCTCAGGGTACGAGCAGTACTTC
TRBD2	18	-	TRBV5-4	TRBJ2-3	CASSSNPGLAGVTDTQYF	TGTGCCAGCAGCTCCAATCCGGGACTAGCGGGAGTAACAGATACGCAGTATTTT
TRBD2	13	many	TRBV20-1	TRBJ2-1	CSARTSGYNEQFF	TGCAGTGCCCGGACTAGCGGGTACAATGAGCAGTTCTTC
-	11	-	TRBV5-1	TRBJ2-4	CASSSGFLQYF	TGCGCCAGCAGCTCAGGGTTCCTTCAGTACTTC
-	13	-	TRBV5-1	TRBJ1-1	CASSYEQGRKAFF	TGCGCCAGCAGCTATGAACAGGGACGGAAAGCTTTCTTT
-	15	-	TRBV4-2	TRBJ2-7	CASSQEGAEHYEQYF	TGTGCCAGCAGCCAAGAGGGGGCAGAACACTACGAGCAGTACTTC
-	13	-	TRBV30	TRBJ1-1	CACRDPLNTEAFF	TGTGCCTGCAGGGATCCCCTGAACACTGAAGCTTTCTTT
-	15	medium-sized	TRBV11-2	TRBJ2-1	CASSPYGSSYNEQFF	TGTGCCAGCAGCCCATACGGATCCTCCTACAATGAGCAGTTCTTC
-	14	-	TRBV7-8	TRBJ1-1	CASSSYGGRNEAFF	TGTGCCAGCAGCTCCTACGGTGGGAGAAATGAAGCTTTCTTT
-	15	once	TRBV7-6	TRBJ2-2	CASSLAGEVAGELFF	TGTGCCAGCAGCTTAGCTGGAGAGGTAGCCGGGGAGCTGTTTTTT
-	14	few	TRBV4-1	TRBJ2-7	CASSPGTAGYEQYF	TGCGCCAGCAGCCCTGGTACCGCAGGGTACGAGCAGTACTTC
TRBD2	15	few	TRBV27	TRBJ2-7	CASSPRLADSYEQYF	TGTGCCAGCAGTCCTCGCCTAGCGGACTCCTACGAGCAGTACTTC
-	16	-	TRBV20-1	TRBJ1-1	CSGVPIRGDMSTEAFF	TGCAGTGGAGTTCCAATAAGGGGGGACATGAGCACTGAAGCTTTCTTT
-	14	large	TRBV11-2	TRBJ2-7	CASSLGGTVYEQYF	TGTGCCAGCAGCTTAGGGGGAACGGTGTACGAGCAGTACTTC
-	13	few	TRBV11-2	TRBJ2-7	CASSLTPVYEQYF	TGTGCCAGCAGCTTAACTCCAGTCTACGAGCAGTACTTC
TRBD1	15	-	TRBV6-2/TRBV6-3	TRBJ1-1	CASSYNGQGAFKAFF	TGTGCCAGCAGTTACAACGGACAGGGGGCATTCAAAGCTTTCTTT